A single sample gave rise to the 26 T cell receptor beta chains below, sequenced in a study of blood T cell repertoires in COVID-19. The data were produced by immunoSEQ multiplex PCR, yet TCRdb's version contains in-frame clones alone and is incomplete. The sample has around 280,000 clones, about 85% seen once. The material sequenced was peripheral blood. These TCRs come from a woman aged 50 to 65 who had recovered from COVID-19.

This clone has a handful of counts. The chain has TRBV5-1 and TRBJ1-1, with TRBD1 matching over 7 bases. The germline V gene encodes CDR1 SGHRS and CDR2 YFSETQ. The junction had 10 bases not matched to a gene; V was cut back by 1 base and J by 7 bases. CDR3 length: 15 amino acids. Here the CDR3 DNA reads TGCGCCAGCAGCTTGTGGGCAGGGGGAGGCAGTGAAGCTTTCTTT. It specifies CASSLWAGGGSEAFF.

The rearrangement links TRBV2 to TRBJ1-2, with D perhaps matching TRBD1 (5 bases). In germline, CDR1 is SNHLY, CDR2 FYNNEI. The CDR3 is 12 amino acids. V was clipped by 8 bases and J by 7 bases, with 14 bases between them. CDR3 sequence: CASGPGPGGYTF. The CDR3 nucleotides are TGTGCCAGCGGTCCAGGGCCGGGTGGCTACACCTTC.

The chain links TRBV7-9 to TRBJ2-3; TRBD2 agrees at 11 bases. The CDR3 consists of 15 residues. Germline CDR1 is SEHNR and CDR2 is FQNEAQ (reference sequence). With 5 bases clipped from V and 1 base from J, the junction kept 2 bases outside the gene matches. The CDR3 coding sequence is TGTGCCAGCAGCCCGACTAGCGGGGGCACAGATACGCAGTATTTT. It codes for CASSPTSGGTDTQYF.

The J gene is TRBJ2-1, the V gene TRBV27; the D is unclear. In germline, CDR1 is MNHEY, CDR2 SMNVEV (reference sequence). This CDR3 is built from 11 residues. Between the trimmed V and J ends, which lost 3 bases and 7 bases, there was a span of 4 bases. The CDR3 nucleotides are TGTGCCAGCAGTTTTTATAATGAGCAGTTCTTC. As protein: CASSFYNEQFF.

The chain couples TRBV7-8 to TRBJ2-3; 10 positions match TRBD2. V gave up 8 bases and J gave up 0 bases; unmatched junction bases: 20. The CDR3 contains 20 residues. Germline V gene sequence: CDR1 SGHVS, CDR2 FQNEAQ. CDR3 region: CASRPTRPSGGLGSTDTQYF. The CDR3 DNA is TGTGCCAGCCGCCCTACGAGGCCTAGCGGGGGCCTCGGTAGCACAGATACGCAGTATTTT.

This clone occurred once. The V call is TRBV9, the J call TRBJ2-2; 10 positions match TRBD1. The CDR3 is 15 residues long. CDR1 and CDR2 from the germline V gene are SGDLS and YYNGEE. The trim removed 4 bases at V and 3 bases at J, leaving 3 bases unmatched. CDR3 protein: CASSTGQGYTGELFF. CDR3 coding DNA: TGTGCCAGCAGCACGGGACAGGGGTACACCGGGGAGCTGTTTTTT.

This clone was picked up a small number of times. This chain connects TRBV9 to TRBJ2-7; 9 bases match TRBD1. The V segment lost 0 bases and the J segment 5 bases; nucleotides outside the gene matches: 9. The CDR3 spans 16 residues. CDR1 is SGDLS, CDR2 YYNGEE, per germline. CDR3 amino acids: CASSVADRGGRHEQYF. CDR3 coding DNA: TGTGCCAGCAGCGTAGCGGACAGGGGAGGTCGCCACGAGCAGTACTTC.

This chain links TRBV14 with TRBJ1-2, with 8 positions matching TRBD1. Unmatched junction bases numbered 6, after V lost 4 bases and J lost 2 bases. This CDR3 spans 15 amino acids. Germline V gene lookup returns CDR1 SGHDN and CDR2 FVKESK. CDR3 sequence reads: CASSLSQGANYGYTF. In nucleotides, the CDR3 is TGTGCCAGCAGCCTTTCGCAGGGGGCGAACTATGGCTACACCTTC.

The chain links TRBV15 to TRBJ2-7; weak D call: TRBD2 (5 bases). The CDR3 contains 15 residues. V was pared by 0 bases and J by 2 bases, with 11 bases between. Germline CDR1 reads LNHNV; CDR2 reads YYDKDF (reference sequence). The CDR3 region is CATSRDFVGAYEQYF. DNA of the CDR3: TGTGCCACCAGCAGAGATTTCGTCGGGGCCTACGAGCAGTACTTC.

As regards this clone: Other DNA variants within this sample encode the same CDR3. The rearrangement joins TRBV7-2 to TRBJ2-3; D is undetermined. Germline loops: CDR1 SGHTA, CDR2 FQGNSA. V lost 2 bases and J 4 bases, leaving 4 bases between the germline ends. The CDR3 has 12 residues. CDR3 nucleotides: TGTGCCAGCAGCTTACTCTCAGATACGCAGTATTTT. Amino acids: CASSLLSDTQYF.

V gene TRBV7-2 combines with J gene TRBJ1-6, with 8 bases fitting TRBD1. V was pared by 1 base and J by 2 bases, with 4 bases of the junction left unmatched. Germline values: CDR1 SGHTA, CDR2 FQGNSA. The CDR3 is made up of 17 amino acids. Here the CDR3 reads CASSLGRGRTYNSPLHF. The CDR3 DNA follows: TGTGCCAGCAGCTTAGGCAGGGGGCGCACCTATAATTCACCCCTCCACTTT.

The CDR3 nucleotides read TGTGCCAGCAGCTTAACCATGTTGGGGCATTTCTATCAGCCCCAGCATTTT. Translation: CASSLTMLGHFYQPQHF. This chain joins TRBV7-8 and TRBJ1-5; TRBD1 is a possible D gene (5 bases). Germline loops: CDR1 SGHVS, CDR2 FQNEAQ. The CDR3 runs 17 residues. V was cut by 2 bases and J by 5 bases, with 19 bases left in between.

The chain couples TRBV7-3 to TRBJ2-2; TRBD2 is a possible D gene (6 bases). CDR3 size: 16 residues. V was shortened by 1 base and J by 0 bases, with 9 bases between the two germline ends. The germline V gene has CDR1 SGHTA and CDR2 FQGTGA. The CDR3 region is CASSLSPGANTGELFF. CDR3 in DNA: TGTGCCAGCAGCTTAAGCCCGGGGGCGAACACCGGGGAGCTGTTTTTT.

The V gene is TRBV3-1 (or the pseudogene TRBV3-2), the J gene TRBJ2-4; the D is unclear. V was trimmed by 6 bases and J by 1 base, leaving 22 bases between them. The CDR3 loop spans 18 amino acids. Germline CDR1 and CDR2: LGHDT and YNNKEL (reference sequence). In DNA form, the CDR3 reads TGTGCCAGCAGTGCGGCGCTAGTCGGTTACTCGGCCAAAAACATTCAGTACTTC. Protein product: CASSAALVGYSAKNIQYF.

J is TRBJ1-2 and V is TRBV12-2; TRBD1 reflects the table's D call only, with no check against the DNA. TRBV12-2 is given as a pseudogene. CDR3 length equals 16 residues. CDR3 residues: CASRNGGQASCYGYTF. The DNA of the CDR3 is TGTGCAAGTCGCAATGGGGGACAAGCCTCTTGCTATGGCTACACCTTC.

The chain couples TRBV10-2 to TRBJ2-5, with D possibly being TRBD2 (5 bases). V lost 6 bases and J 5 bases, leaving 13 bases between the germline ends. CDR1 is WSHSY and CDR2 is SAAADI in the germline V gene. The CDR3 spans 13 residues. The CDR3 reads CASRRMGEETQYF. The DNA of the CDR3 is TGCGCCAGCAGAAGGATGGGAGAGGAGACCCAGTACTTC.

This clone appeared once. The chain's CDR3 is CAWSQTRRSYNEQFF. The DNA of the CDR3 is TGTGCCTGGAGCCAGACCCGGAGGTCCTACAATGAGCAGTTCTTC. The rearrangement joins TRBV30 to TRBJ2-1; maybe TRBD2 (5 bases). V was clipped by 3 bases and J by 1 base, with 13 bases between them. CDR3 length: 15 amino acids. Germline-derived CDR1 and CDR2 are GTSNPN and SVGIG (reference sequence).

This clone came up a few times. This rearrangement joins TRBV4-2 to TRBJ2-7, with 7 bases matching TRBD2. The V gene's germline CDR1 is LGHNA and CDR2 YNFKEQ. This CDR3 contains 18 residues. Trimming removed 2 bases from V and 0 bases from J; junction bases left unmatched: 13. CDR3 in amino acids: CASSQRESERGLSYEQYF. The CDR3 DNA follows: TGTGCCAGCAGCCAAAGGGAGAGTGAGCGGGGACTCTCCTACGAGCAGTACTTC.

The genes are TRBV30 and TRBJ2-5; TRBD2 agrees at 7 bases. The CDR3 length is 12 residues. Germline CDR1 GTSNPN, CDR2 SVGIG (reference sequence). With 1 base clipped from V and 5 bases from J, the junction kept 1 base outside the gene matches. The CDR3 region has the DNA TGTGCCTGGAGTGAAGCGGGGGAGACCCAGTACTTC. This translates into CAWSEAGETQYF.

The chain uses TRBV6-5 and TRBJ1-1; D is undetermined. The CDR3 length is 12 residues. The germline V gene has CDR1 MNHEY and CDR2 SVGAGI. V dropped 7 bases and J dropped 7 bases, with 13 bases sitting between them. The CDR3 coding sequence is TGTGCCAGCACCTCCTTCGGCGGTGAAGCTTTCTTT. Translated: CASTSFGGEAFF.

Here the CDR3 DNA reads TGTGCCAGCAGCTTAGCGGTTCAGGGAGGGGAAAAACTGTTTTTT. Translated, it gives CASSLAVQGGEKLFF. This chain uses TRBV7-2 with TRBJ1-4, with a possible D match to TRBD1 (5 bases). The germline V and J ends were trimmed by 0 bases and 8 bases, with 13 bases remaining between them. The CDR3 length is 15 residues. CDR1 SGHTA and CDR2 FQGNSA come from the germline V gene.

The chain employs TRBV6-6 and TRBJ1-1; TRBD1 matches 9 bases. This CDR3 is built from 16 residues. Per the germline V gene, CDR1 is MNHNY and CDR2 is SVGAGI (reference sequence). The V segment lost 4 bases and the J segment 5 bases; nucleotides outside the gene matches: 11. The CDR3 DNA is TGTGCCAGCAGTTTAGGGACAGGGACGAGGGAGACTGAAGCTTTCTTT. This translates into CASSLGTGTRETEAFF.

The chain links TRBV4-3 to TRBJ1-2, with D hard to call. Germline assignment: CDR1 LGHNA and CDR2 YSLEER. This CDR3 is built from 15 residues. Trimming took off 2 bases at V and 5 bases at J, with 15 bases between the two ends. For the CDR3, the DNA is TGCGCCAGCAGCCAACTCCCCTCGGCGGCTTATGGCTACACCTTC. It codes for CASSQLPSAAYGYTF.

The V gene is TRBV7-2, the J gene TRBJ1-2, with TRBD1 matching 8 bases. The CDR3 consists of 16 residues. The V gene end was trimmed by 1 base and the J gene end by 2 bases; junction bases not matched to a gene: 6. Germline CDR1 reads SGHTA; CDR2 reads FQGNSA. This CDR3 is CASSLGTGSVNYGYTF. CDR3 sequence (DNA): TGTGCCAGCAGCTTAGGGACAGGGTCCGTCAACTATGGCTACACCTTC.

The chain links TRBV13 to TRBJ2-1; 7 bases are a match to TRBD1. The germline V gene has CDR1 PRHDT and CDR2 FYEKMQ (reference sequence). CDR3 length equals 15 residues. The V and J ends lost 8 bases and 9 bases, in that order; junction bases with no gene match: 16. CDR3 bases: TGTGCCAGCTGCACATCCCCGGGGCCAGGGGGTGAGCAGTTCTTC. It translates to CASCTSPGPGGEQFF.

This chain connects TRBV30 to TRBJ2-1; weak D call: TRBD2 (5 bases). CDR3 length equals 15 residues. Per the germline V gene, CDR1 is GTSNPN and CDR2 is SVGIG (reference sequence). V lost 1 base and J lost 3, with 13 bases in between. CDR3 sequence: CAWSAGVSVYNEQFF. The CDR3 nucleotides read TGTGCCTGGAGTGCTGGAGTTAGCGTCTACAATGAGCAGTTCTTC.